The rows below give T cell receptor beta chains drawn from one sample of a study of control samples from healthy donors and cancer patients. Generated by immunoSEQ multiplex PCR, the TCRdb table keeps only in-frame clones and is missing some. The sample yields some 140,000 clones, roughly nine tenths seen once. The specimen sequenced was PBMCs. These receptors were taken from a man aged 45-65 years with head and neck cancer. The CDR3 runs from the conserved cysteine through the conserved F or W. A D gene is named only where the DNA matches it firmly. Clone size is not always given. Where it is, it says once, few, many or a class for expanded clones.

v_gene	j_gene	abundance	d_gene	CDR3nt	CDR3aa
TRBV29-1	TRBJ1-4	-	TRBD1	TGCAGCGCGAAGGACAGGGAAAATGAAAAACTGTTTTTT	CSAKDRENEKLFF
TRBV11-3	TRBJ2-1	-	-	TGTGCCAGCAGCTTAGATCAAGGCGGATCCAGCTCCTACAATGAGCAGTTCTTC	CASSLDQGGSSSYNEQFF
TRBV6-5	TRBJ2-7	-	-	TGTGCCAGCAGTACCACCTACGAGCAGTACTTC	CASSTTYEQYF
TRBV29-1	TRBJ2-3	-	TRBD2	TGCAGCGTTGAAGATCCATGGGGGGCTAGCGGGAACACAGATACGCAGTATTTT	CSVEDPWGASGNTDTQYF
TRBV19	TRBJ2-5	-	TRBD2	TGTGCCAGTAGTCCGAAGACTAGCGGGACAGAGACCCAGTACTTC	CASSPKTSGTETQYF
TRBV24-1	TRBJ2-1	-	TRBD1	TGTGCCACCAGTGGCACGGACAGGACCTACAATGAGCAGTTCTTC	CATSGTDRTYNEQFF
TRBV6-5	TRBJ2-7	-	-	TGTGCCAGCAGTTCCCGGGCGGGCCTCCGGGGGGAGCAGTACTTC	CASSSRAGLRGEQYF
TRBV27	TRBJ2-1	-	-	TGTGCCAGCAGTTTATATGAGCCTCACAATGAGCAGTTCTTC	CASSLYEPHNEQFF
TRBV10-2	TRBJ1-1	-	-	TGCGCCAGCAGTGATAGTCTCCGGGTCACTGAAGCTTTCTTT	CASSDSLRVTEAFF
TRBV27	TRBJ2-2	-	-	TGTGCCAGCAGTTCCCTGAACACCGGGGAGCTGTTTTTT	CASSSLNTGELFF
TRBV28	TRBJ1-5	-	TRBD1	TGTGCCAGCAGCCCCATGCCAGACAGGGTAAATCAGCCCCAGCATTTT	CASSPMPDRVNQPQHF
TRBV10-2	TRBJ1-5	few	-	TGCGCCAGCAGTCAGGGACTCAATCAGCCCCAGCATTTT	CASSQGLNQPQHF
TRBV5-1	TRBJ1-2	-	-	TGCGCCAGCGCAATAGGGACTTCAAGGCATGGCTACACCTTC	CASAIGTSRHGYTF
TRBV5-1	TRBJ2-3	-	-	TGCGCCAGCAGCTCCAGAGATACGCAGTATTTT	CASSSRDTQYF
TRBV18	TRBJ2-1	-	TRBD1	TGTGCCAGCTCACCACAAGACAGGGGGCCCTACAATGAGCAGTTCTTC	CASSPQDRGPYNEQFF
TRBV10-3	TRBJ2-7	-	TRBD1	TGTGCCATCAAAGATCAGGGGGCAGGACAGGGCCGCTACGAGCAGTACTTC	CAIKDQGAGQGRYEQYF